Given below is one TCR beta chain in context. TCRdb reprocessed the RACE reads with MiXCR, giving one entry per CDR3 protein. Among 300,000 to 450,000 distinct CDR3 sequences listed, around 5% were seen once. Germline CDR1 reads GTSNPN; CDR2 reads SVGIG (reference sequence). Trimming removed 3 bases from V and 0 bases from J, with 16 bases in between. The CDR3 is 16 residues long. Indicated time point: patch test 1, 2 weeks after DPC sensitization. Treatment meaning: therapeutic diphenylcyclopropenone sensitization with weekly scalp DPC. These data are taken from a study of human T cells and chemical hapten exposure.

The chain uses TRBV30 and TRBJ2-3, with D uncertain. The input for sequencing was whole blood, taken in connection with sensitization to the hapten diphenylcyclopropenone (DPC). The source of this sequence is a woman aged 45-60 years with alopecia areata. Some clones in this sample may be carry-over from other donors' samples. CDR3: CAWRARPAQSTDTQYF. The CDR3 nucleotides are TGTGCCTGGAGGGCGAGACCCGCTCAAAGCACAGATACGCAGTATTTT.